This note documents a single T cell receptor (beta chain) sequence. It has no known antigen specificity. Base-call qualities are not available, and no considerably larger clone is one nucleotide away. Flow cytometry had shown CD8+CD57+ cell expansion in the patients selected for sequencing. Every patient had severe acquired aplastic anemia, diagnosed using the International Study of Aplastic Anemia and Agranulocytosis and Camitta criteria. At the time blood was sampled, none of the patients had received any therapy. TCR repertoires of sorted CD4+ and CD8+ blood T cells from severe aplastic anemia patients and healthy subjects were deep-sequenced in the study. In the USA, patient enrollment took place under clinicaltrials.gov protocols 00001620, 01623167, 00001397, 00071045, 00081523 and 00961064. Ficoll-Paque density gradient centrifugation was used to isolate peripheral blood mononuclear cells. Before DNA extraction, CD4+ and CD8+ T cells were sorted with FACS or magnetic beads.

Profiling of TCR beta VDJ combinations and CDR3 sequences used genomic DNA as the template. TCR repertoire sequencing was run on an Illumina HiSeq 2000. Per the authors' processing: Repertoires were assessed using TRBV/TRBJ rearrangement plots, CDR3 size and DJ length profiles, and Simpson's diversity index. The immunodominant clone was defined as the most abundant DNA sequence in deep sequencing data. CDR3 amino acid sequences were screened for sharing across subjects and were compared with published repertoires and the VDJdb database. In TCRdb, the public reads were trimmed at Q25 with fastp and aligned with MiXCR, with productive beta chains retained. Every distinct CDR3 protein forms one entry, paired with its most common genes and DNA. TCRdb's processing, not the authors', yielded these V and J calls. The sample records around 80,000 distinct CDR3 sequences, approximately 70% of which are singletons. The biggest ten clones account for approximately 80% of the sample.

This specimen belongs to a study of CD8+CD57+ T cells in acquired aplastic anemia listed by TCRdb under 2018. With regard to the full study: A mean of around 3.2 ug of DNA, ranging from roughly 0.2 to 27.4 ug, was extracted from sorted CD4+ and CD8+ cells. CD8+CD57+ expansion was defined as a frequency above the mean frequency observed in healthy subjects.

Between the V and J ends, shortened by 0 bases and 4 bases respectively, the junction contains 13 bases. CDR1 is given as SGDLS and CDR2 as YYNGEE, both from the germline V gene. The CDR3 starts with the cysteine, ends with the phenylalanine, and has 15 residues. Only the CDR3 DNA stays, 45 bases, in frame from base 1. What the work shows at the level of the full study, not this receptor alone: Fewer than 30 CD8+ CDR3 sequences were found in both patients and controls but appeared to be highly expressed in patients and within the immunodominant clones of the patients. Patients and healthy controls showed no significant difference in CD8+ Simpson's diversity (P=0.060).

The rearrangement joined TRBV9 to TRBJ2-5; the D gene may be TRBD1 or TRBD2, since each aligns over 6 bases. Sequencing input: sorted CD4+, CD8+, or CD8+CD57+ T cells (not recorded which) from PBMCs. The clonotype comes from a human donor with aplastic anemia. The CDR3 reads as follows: CASSVDAGGGETQYF. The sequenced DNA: TGTGCCAGCAGCGTAGATGCAGGAGGGGGAGAGACCCAGTACTTC. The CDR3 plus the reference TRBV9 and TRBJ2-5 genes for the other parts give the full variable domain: DSGVTQTPKHLITATGQRVTLRCSPRSGDLSVYWYQQSLDQGLQFLIQYYNGEERAKGNILERFSAQQFPDLHSELNLSSLELGDSALYFCASSVDAGGGETQYFGPGTRLLVL.